The 23 T cell receptor beta chains below come from one sample, sequenced in a study of CD8+CD57+ T cells in acquired aplastic anemia. CDR3 and TCR beta VDJ profiling relied on genomic DNA as the template. TCRdb redid the calling of the reads with MiXCR, one entry per CDR3 protein. The sample carries 160,000 or so distinct CDR3 sequences, 70% to 80% recorded once. Patients who underwent sequencing had shown CD8+CD57+ cell expansion by flow cytometry. The source material was sorted CD4+, CD8+, or CD8+CD57+ T cells (not recorded which) from PBMCs. These TCRs come from a human donor with aplastic anemia.

The genes are TRBV29-1 and TRBJ2-2, with D hard to call. Per the germline V gene, CDR1 is SQVTM and CDR2 is ANQGSEA. Trimming took 4 bases from V and 7 from J, leaving 10 bases between them. CDR3 length: 12 amino acids. The CDR3 protein is CSVAWPNGELFF. CDR3 in DNA: TGCAGCGTTGCGTGGCCAAACGGGGAGCTGTTTTTT.

This clonotype has just a few counts. The rearrangement links TRBV15 to TRBJ1-1, with unresolved D. The CDR3 consists of 12 residues. The V gene's germline CDR1 is LNHNV and CDR2 YYDKDF (reference sequence). The V gene lost 8 bases and the J gene lost 2 bases, with 9 bases spanning the gap. CDR3 bases: TGTGCCACCGTTAAGGGTAACACTGAAGCTTTCTTT. Its protein product is CATVKGNTEAFF.

A few counts support this clonotype. The chain employs TRBV20-1 and TRBJ2-2; D is unresolved. V was pared by 1 base and J by 9 bases, with 3 bases between. The germline CDR1 and CDR2 sequences are DFQATT and SNEGSKA (reference sequence). This CDR3 region has 10 residues. The CDR3 bases are TGCAGTGCTAGAGGCAGGGAGCTGTTTTTT. This translates into CSARGRELFF.

The chain has TRBV29-1 and TRBJ1-6; D ambiguous. Judging by the DNA end, TRBJ1-1 fits better; the J call may be wrong. Germline V gene lookup returns CDR1 SQVTM and CDR2 ANQGSEA. The CDR3 is made up of 13 amino acids. As DNA, the CDR3 is TGCAGCGTTGTAGGGCAATTTGTCACTGAAGCTTTCTTT. Its translation is CSVVGQFVTEAFF.

The V gene is TRBV28, the J gene TRBJ2-1; no reliable D call. This CDR3 has 14 amino acids. V gave up 7 bases and J gave up 2 bases, with 12 bases separating them. Germline CDR1 reads MDHEN; CDR2 reads SYDVKM. In nucleotides, the CDR3 is TGTGCCAGCAATCCCGGGTGCCCCTACAATGAGCAGTTCTTC. Protein sequence: CASNPGCPYNEQFF.

V gene TRBV15 combines with J gene TRBJ2-7; 8 bases align to TRBD1. The CDR3 has 14 amino acids. V lost 4 bases, J lost 3 bases, and 5 bases stayed unmatched. Looked up from germline, CDR1 is LNHNV and CDR2 is YYDKDF (reference sequence). In nucleotides, the CDR3 is TGTGCCACCAGCAAGGGACAGGTCCTCTACGAGCAGTACTTC. It translates to CATSKGQVLYEQYF. The variable domain in full, with the rest retrieved from reference TRBV15 and TRBJ2-7, is DAMVIQNPRYQVTQFGKPVTLSCSQTLNHNVMYWYQQKSSQAPKLLFHYYDKDFNNEADTPDNFQSRRPNTSFCFLDIRSPGLGDTAMYLCATSKGQVLYEQYFGPGTRLTVT.

The chain couples TRBV2 to TRBJ1-5; D gene ambiguous. Germline lookup yields CDR1 SNHLY and CDR2 FYNNEI. CDR3 length: 15 amino acids. The germline V and J ends were trimmed by 6 bases and 2 bases, with 14 bases remaining between them. In DNA form, the CDR3 reads TGTGCCAGCAGGATCGGCGGAGGGCGCAATCAGCCCCAGCATTTT. The encoded protein is CASRIGGGRNQPQHF.

V and J are TRBV6-4 and TRBJ2-2, with 11 bases lining up with TRBD1. The CDR3 spans 16 residues. Losses at the gene ends were 0 bases for V and 3 bases for J; bases not matched to a gene: 0. Germline CDR1 MRHNA, CDR2 SNTAGT. The DNA of the CDR3 is TGTGCCAGCAGTGACTCGGGACAGGGGGACACCGGGGAGCTGTTTTTT. Translated, it gives CASSDSGQGDTGELFF.

The chain combines TRBV6-1 with TRBJ2-5, with TRBD2 matching over 12 bases. Germline V gene lookup returns CDR1 MNHNS and CDR2 SASEGT. The junction had 6 bases not matched to a gene; V was cut back by 3 bases and J by 4 bases. This CDR3 has 16 residues. CDR3 nucleotides: TGTGCCAGCAGTGATACCGGGACTAGCGGGCGAGAGACCCAGTACTTC. Protein sequence: CASSDTGTSGRETQYF.

The rearrangement uses TRBV7-9 and TRBJ1-6, with 9 bases matching TRBD1. The CDR3 runs to 15 residues. Losses at the gene ends were 7 bases for V and 11 bases for J; bases not matched to a gene: 12. The germline gives CDR1 SEHNR, CDR2 FQNEAQ (reference sequence). The DNA for the CDR3 is TGTGCCAGCAACAACCCCGGGACAGGGACCACACCCCTCCACTTT. As protein: CASNNPGTGTTPLHF.

This clonotype occurred a few times. The chain uses TRBV6-2 or TRBV6-3 and TRBJ2-1; 9 bases are shared with TRBD2. The CDR3 is 13 amino acids. Trimming took 10 bases from V and 6 from J; bases not matched to a gene: 7. Germline CDR1 reads MNHEY; CDR2 reads SVGEGT. In DNA, the CDR3 is TGTGCCACCCGCGGGGGGGCCGGCAATGAGCAGTTCTTC. It encodes CATRGGAGNEQFF.

V is TRBV20-1 and J is TRBJ2-7, with 7 bases aligning to TRBD1. Losses at the gene ends were 5 bases for V and 3 bases for J; bases not matched to a gene: 7. Germline V gene lookup returns CDR1 DFQATT and CDR2 SNEGSKA (reference sequence). This CDR3 has 13 amino acids. The CDR3 here is CSAGETGSYEQYF. The CDR3 DNA reads TGCAGTGCTGGGGAGACAGGGAGCTACGAGCAGTACTTC.

The V and J genes are TRBV24-1 and TRBJ2-5, with no clear D. Looked up from germline, CDR1 is KGHDR and CDR2 is SFDVKD. Between the trimmed V and J ends, which lost 3 bases and 1 base, there was a span of 8 bases. The CDR3 spans 14 residues. CDR3 sequence reads: CATSDPDGQETQYF. In DNA, the CDR3 is TGTGCCACCAGTGATCCGGACGGCCAAGAGACCCAGTACTTC.

The J gene is TRBJ1-4, the V gene TRBV7-2; D not certain. Per germline, CDR1 SGHTA and CDR2 FQGNSA. This CDR3 comprises 15 residues. V was shortened by 4 bases and J by 1 base, with 10 bases between the two germline ends. The CDR3 nucleotides are TGTGCCAGCAGCTCCCACAGCGGAACTAATGAAAAACTGTTTTTT. Protein product: CASSSHSGTNEKLFF.

This clonotype was recorded only once. This rearrangement joins TRBV7-2 to TRBJ1-6, with D unresolved. Germline-derived CDR1 and CDR2 are SGHTA and FQGNSA. The CDR3 spans 15 residues. With 0 bases removed from V and 7 bases from J, the gap between germline ends came to 10 bases. In DNA, the CDR3 is TGTGCCAGCAGCTTAGCGGCTGTAACCAATTCACCCCTCCACTTT. It encodes CASSLAAVTNSPLHF.

The chain couples TRBV4-3 to TRBJ2-7; D gene unclear. Germline CDR1 reads LGHNA; CDR2 reads YSLEER. Deletions cut 0 bases from V and 1 base from J, with 10 bases between. The CDR3 loop spans 15 amino acids. The CDR3: CASSQDFAGSYEQYF. The CDR3 DNA reads TGCGCCAGCAGCCAAGATTTCGCAGGTTCCTACGAGCAGTACTTC.

The J gene is TRBJ1-1, the V gene TRBV6-2 or TRBV6-3; D may be TRBD1 (5 bases). Per germline, CDR1 MNHEY and CDR2 SVGEGT. The CDR3 length is 15 residues. Trimming pared 6 bases from V and 5 bases from J, leaving 19 bases between. The CDR3 reads CASRAQGWSGTEAFF. CDR3 DNA: TGTGCCAGCAGGGCGCAGGGATGGTCGGGGACTGAAGCTTTCTTT.

This chain uses TRBV20-1 with TRBJ1-2; no clear D. The CDR3 sequence is 12 residues long. Germline V lookup: CDR1 DFQATT, CDR2 SNEGSKA (reference sequence). V was cut by 6 bases and J by 8 bases, with 16 bases left in between. The CDR3 DNA follows: TGCAGTGCCATTGCCCCGGCGTACGGCTACACCTTC. Protein product: CSAIAPAYGYTF.

J is TRBJ2-7 and V is TRBV12-3 or TRBV12-4, with TRBD2 matching over 9 bases. The CDR3 contains 12 residues. V was clipped by 6 bases and J by 6 bases; unmatched bases: 3. CDR3 in amino acids: CASRREGGEQYF. CDR3 DNA: TGTGCCAGCAGGCGGGAGGGTGGCGAGCAGTACTTC.

This clonotype appeared once. The chain uses TRBV2 and TRBJ2-7, with D unclear. Germline V gives CDR1 SNHLY, CDR2 FYNNEI. CDR3 length: 14 residues. V shed 6 bases and J shed 2 bases, with 14 bases lying between them. The CDR3 here is CASSRTSTPYEQYF. CDR3 in DNA: TGTGCCAGCAGCCGAACGTCGACCCCCTACGAGCAGTACTTC.

The genes are TRBV19 and TRBJ2-1; 9 nucleotides align to TRBD2. Trimming cost V 6 bases and J 1 base; bases outside gene matches: 4. CDR1 and CDR2 (germline): LNHDA, SQIVND (reference sequence). There are 15 residues in the CDR3. The CDR3 loop is CASRTSGYSYNEQFF. The CDR3 DNA sequence: TGTGCCAGTAGGACTAGCGGATATTCCTACAATGAGCAGTTCTTC.

The chain has TRBV5-6 and TRBJ2-5; 9 bases align to TRBD2. Germline V CDR1 and CDR2: SGHDT, YYEEEE. This CDR3 comprises 13 residues. Trimming removed 4 bases from V and 5 bases from J; junction bases left unmatched: 3. The CDR3 region has the DNA TGTGCCAGCAGCCCCAGCGGGGGGGAGACCCAGTACTTC. It translates to CASSPSGGETQYF.

J is TRBJ2-7 and V is TRBV2, with 7 positions matching TRBD1. Germline V gene lookup returns CDR1 SNHLY and CDR2 FYNNEI. V dropped 10 bases and J dropped 2; count of bases not matched to a gene: 17. The CDR3 is 16 residues long. CDR3 region: CATGDRQSQITYEQYF. The CDR3 DNA is TGTGCCACCGGGGACAGACAGAGCCAAATAACCTACGAGCAGTACTTC. Using reference TRBV2 and TRBJ2-7 for the parts outside the CDR3, the full variable domain is EPEVTQTPSHQVTQMGQEVILRCVPISNHLYFYWYRQILGQKVEFLVSFYNNEISEKSEIFDDQFSVERPDGSNFTLKIRSTKLEDSAMYFCATGDRQSQITYEQYFGPGTRLTVT.